The T cell receptor (beta chain) under discussion was sequenced for a study of T cell responses to AZD1222 COVID-19 vaccine. The protocol was immunoSEQ multiplex PCR, while the TCRdb copy is restricted to in-frame clones and leaves out a portion. The sample records under 85,000 clones, around 90% being singletons. The CDR3 runs to 15 residues. V lost 7 bases to trimming and J lost 7 bases; unmatched junction nucleotides: 9. Germline lookup yields CDR1 SGHDT and CDR2 YYEEEE. Worth noting for this clone: Its antigen remains unidentified.

Study-level findings and limits: Seropositive at baseline were only a handful of AZD1222 recipients.

The sample was peripheral blood, taken on day 0 of AZD1222 vaccination. The V gene is TRBV5-6, the J gene TRBJ2-7; 15 nucleotides line up with TRBD2. The sequence derives from an adult in good health. CDR3 DNA: TGTGCCAGCCGGGATTGGACTAGCGGGAGGGCAGAGCAGTACTTC. Translating it yields CASRDWTSGRAEQYF.